Below are 10 T cell receptor beta chains sequenced from a single sample in a study of blood T cell repertoires in COVID-19. Measured with immunoSEQ multiplex PCR; TCRdb has only the in-frame clones, and not every one. The repertoire holds roughly 100,000 clones, over 80% seen once, with 2% in the top ten. The sequenced sample consisted of peripheral blood. The receptors stem from a man in his 70s with active or convalescent COVID-19.

This rearrangement joins TRBV2 to TRBJ1-6; 8 bases are a match to TRBD1. The germline V gene encodes CDR1 SNHLY and CDR2 FYNNEI. The V gene end was trimmed by 6 bases and the J gene end by 8 bases; junction bases not matched to a gene: 3. CDR3 length: 13 amino acids. This chain's CDR3 is CASSGQGDSPLHF. In nucleotides, the CDR3 is TGTGCCAGCAGCGGACAGGGAGATTCACCCCTCCACTTT.

This chain connects TRBV7-3 to TRBJ2-1; no definite D call. V was clipped by 1 base and J by 9 bases, with 10 bases between them. The CDR3 loop spans 13 amino acids. CDR1 is SGHTA, CDR2 FQGTGA, per germline. The CDR3 sequence: CASSLIQVSEQFF. The CDR3 bases are TGTGCCAGCAGCTTAATTCAGGTCTCTGAGCAGTTCTTC. The variable domain in full, with the rest retrieved from reference TRBV7-3 and TRBJ2-1, is GAGVSQTPSNKVTEKGKYVELRCDPISGHTALYWYRQSLGQGPEFLIYFQGTGAADDSGLPNDRFFAVRPEGSVSTLKIQRTERGDSAVYLCASSLIQVSEQFFGPGTRLTVL.

As DNA, the CDR3 is TGTGCCAGCAGCGTAGGAGGGCGGGGCAACAATGAGCAGTTCTTC. This codes for CASSVGGRGNNEQFF. The chain joins TRBV9 to TRBJ2-1; weak D call: TRBD2 (6 bases). Germline V gives CDR1 SGDLS, CDR2 YYNGEE. The CDR3 contains 15 residues. V was cut by 0 bases and J by 5 bases, with 12 bases left in between. The whole variable domain, remainder taken from reference TRBV9 and TRBJ2-1, is DSGVTQTPKHLITATGQRVTLRCSPRSGDLSVYWYQQSLDQGLQFLIQYYNGEERAKGNILERFSAQQFPDLHSELNLSSLELGDSALYFCASSVGGRGNNEQFFGPGTRLTVL.

The chain couples TRBV6-1 to TRBJ1-3; D perhaps matches TRBD1 (5 bases). V shed 2 bases and J shed 2 bases, with 13 bases lying between them. Germline V CDR1 and CDR2: MNHNS, SASEGT. The CDR3 loop spans 16 amino acids. The CDR3 bases are TGTGCCAGCAGTGAATTGGAGGGGACTACTGGAAACACCATATATTTT. The encoded protein is CASSELEGTTGNTIYF.

The chain joins TRBV11-2 to TRBJ2-3, with 12 bases aligning to TRBD2. This CDR3 contains 18 residues. CDR1 and CDR2 (germline): SGHAT, FQNNGV. V trimming: 5 bases; J trimming: 2 bases; junction bases outside the gene matches: 11. CDR3 nucleotides: TGTGCCAGCAGCCCAGGGACTAGCGGGCGCGCTACCACAGATACGCAGTATTTT. Amino acid sequence: CASSPGTSGRATTDTQYF.

The chain couples TRBV2 to TRBJ2-5; D might be TRBD1 (6 bases). CDR1 and CDR2 (germline): SNHLY, FYNNEI. The CDR3 spans 16 residues. V was trimmed by 7 bases and J by 3 bases, leaving 21 bases between them. DNA of the CDR3: TGTGCCAGCACTAGGGGCGTCAGGGGCTCCAAAGAGACCCAGTACTTC. This translates into CASTRGVRGSKETQYF. Variable domain in full (rest from reference TRBV2 and TRBJ2-5): EPEVTQTPSHQVTQMGQEVILRCVPISNHLYFYWYRQILGQKVEFLVSFYNNEISEKSEIFDDQFSVERPDGSNFTLKIRSTKLEDSAMYFCASTRGVRGSKETQYFGPGTRLLVL.

V and J are TRBV27 and TRBJ1-1, with D perhaps matching TRBD1 (5 bases). Germline V gene lookup returns CDR1 MNHEY and CDR2 SMNVEV (reference sequence). The CDR3 has 18 amino acids. V was clipped by 2 bases and J by 0 bases, with 19 bases between them. This CDR3 is CASSLPGLPRPMNTEAFF. The CDR3 bases are TGTGCCAGCAGTTTACCGGGACTTCCACGCCCCATGAACACTGAAGCTTTCTTT.

This clone was observed a single time. This rearrangement joins TRBV3-1 (or the pseudogene TRBV3-2) to TRBJ1-5; D gene uncertain. Looked up from germline, CDR1 is LGHDT and CDR2 is YNNKEL (reference sequence). V lost 1 base to trimming and J lost 9 bases, with 13 bases between them. CDR3 length: 14 amino acids. The CDR3 here is CASSQVSGATPQHF. The CDR3 nucleotides read TGTGCCAGCAGCCAAGTTTCCGGTGCAACGCCCCAGCATTTT.

The count of this clone is one. V is TRBV28 and J is TRBJ1-5, with a tentative D call TRBD1 (5 bases). Germline assignment: CDR1 MDHEN and CDR2 SYDVKM. The CDR3 contains 15 residues. The V gene lost 5 bases and the J gene lost 3 bases, with 14 bases spanning the gap. CDR3 region: CASSPGLAVNQPQHF. CDR3 sequence (DNA): TGTGCCAGCAGTCCAGGGTTGGCGGTCAATCAGCCCCAGCATTTT. The full variable domain, completed using reference TRBV28 and TRBJ1-5, is DVKVTQSSRYLVKRTGEKVFLECVQDMDHENMFWYRQDPGLGLRLIYFSYDVKMKEKGDIPEGYSVSREKKERFSLILESASTNQTSMYLCASSPGLAVNQPQHFGDGTRLSIL.

This clone was seen only a few times. This chain uses TRBV28 with TRBJ1-1; TRBD1 might be the D (5 bases). CDR1 is MDHEN, CDR2 SYDVKM, per germline. CDR3 size: 14 residues. V was cut by 2 bases and J by 5 bases, with 12 bases left in between. The CDR3 loop is CASSLRGSWTEAFF. CDR3 nucleotides: TGTGCCAGCAGTTTAAGGGGCTCTTGGACTGAAGCTTTCTTT.